The 7 T cell receptor beta chains below were found in one sample sequenced in a study of shared clonotypes between healthy human individuals. Only in-frame clones appear in the TCRdb table, and some are missing; sequencing was by immunoSEQ multiplex PCR. Of 1,400,000 or so clones in the sample, around 98.5% are singletons; the top ten hold around 0.38%. The sample comprised naive CD4+ T cells sorted from blood. The subset is: CD45RA+ positively selected. The receptor set was obtained from a man aged 30 to 45 in good health.

V usage is TRBV19 and J usage is TRBJ2-7, with D unclear. The CDR3 has 14 residues. Germline CDR1 LNHDA, CDR2 SQIVND (reference sequence). The V end lost 3 bases, the J end lost 6 bases, and 15 bases lay between the germline ends. Here the CDR3 DNA reads TGTGCCAGTAGTATTTCGCGGTCCTCTCTCGAGCAGTACTTC. It codes for CASSISRSSLEQYF.

This chain joins TRBV18 and TRBJ2-3, with TRBD2 matching over 10 bases. Germline trimming cut 3 bases from V and 3 bases from J; bases unmatched to any gene: 15. This CDR3 contains 19 residues. The germline V gene has CDR1 KGHSH and CDR2 LQKENI. As DNA, the CDR3 is TGTGCCAGCTCACCCGGCGTAGCGGGAGGCGGGGTACAAACAGATACGCAGTATTTT. Translating gives CASSPGVAGGGVQTDTQYF. Based on the CDR3 plus reference TRBV18 and TRBJ2-3, the full variable domain is NAGVMQNPRHLVRRRGQEARLRCSPMKGHSHVYWYRQLPEEGLKFMVYLQKENIIDESGMPKERFSAEFPKEGPSILRIQQVVRGDSAAYFCASSPGVAGGGVQTDTQYFGPGTRLTVL.

V is TRBV5-6 and J is TRBJ1-4; no definite D call. Germline V gives CDR1 SGHDT, CDR2 YYEEEE. The ends were cut back, 3 bases at V and 0 bases at J, with 9 bases in the middle. This CDR3 comprises 15 residues. The CDR3: CASSSVFATNEKLFF. CDR3 nucleotide sequence: TGTGCCAGCAGCTCCGTATTTGCAACTAATGAAAAACTGTTTTTT.

The chain couples TRBV9 to TRBJ2-1; 7 bases map to TRBD2. Germline V lookup: CDR1 SGDLS, CDR2 YYNGEE. J lost 5 bases, V lost 3 bases, and 5 bases had no gene match. The CDR3 covers 14 residues. The CDR3 loop reads CASSEAGSNNEQFF. CDR3 DNA: TGTGCCAGCAGCGAAGCGGGATCCAACAATGAGCAGTTCTTC.

This chain joins TRBV15 and TRBJ2-3; unclear D gene. Germline V CDR1 and CDR2: LNHNV, YYDKDF (reference sequence). V was clipped by 1 base and J by 0 bases, with 11 bases between them. This CDR3 region has 16 residues. The CDR3 sequence is CATSRGLSSSTDTQYF. The CDR3 DNA reads TGTGCCACCAGCAGAGGACTCTCCTCTAGCACAGATACGCAGTATTTT. Based on the CDR3 plus reference TRBV15 and TRBJ2-3, the full variable domain is DAMVIQNPRYQVTQFGKPVTLSCSQTLNHNVMYWYQQKSSQAPKLLFHYYDKDFNNEADTPDNFQSRRPNTSFCFLDIRSPGLGDTAMYLCATSRGLSSSTDTQYFGPGTRLTVL.

The chain is built from TRBV5-1 and TRBJ1-2; D is unclear. The CDR3 is 15 amino acids. Germline V lookup: CDR1 SGHRS, CDR2 YFSETQ. V shed 4 bases and J shed 8 bases, with 21 bases lying between them. The CDR3 coding sequence is TGCGCCAGCAGCCACTCGCGGGAATCCAGTGAGGGCTACACCTTC. It specifies CASSHSRESSEGYTF.

The CDR3 sequence is CASSSDRTGLDYEQYF. CDR3 nucleotides: TGTGCCAGCAGCTCCGATAGGACAGGGCTTGACTACGAGCAGTACTTC. The chain recombines TRBV7-9 with TRBJ2-7; 8 bases map to TRBD1. The germline gives CDR1 SEHNR, CDR2 FQNEAQ (reference sequence). J gave up 3 bases and V 4 bases, and 11 bases lay outside the gene matches. CDR3 size: 16 residues.